These T cell receptor beta chains were read from a single sample in a study of blood T cell repertoires in COVID-19. Here immunoSEQ multiplex PCR was the method, and the copy in TCRdb shows in-frame clones only, minus some. The data show around 110,000 clones, just under 80% seen once. The specimen sequenced was peripheral blood. The source is a man in his sixties with active or convalescent COVID-19. Each CDR3 is given with its conserved first and last residue. Some rows mark clone size as missing; the rest say once, few, many or name a class of expanded clone.

TRBJ2-5 | TRBV28 | . | CASGGGRSETQYF
TRBJ1-5 | TRBV9 | . | CASSATDSNQPQHF
TRBJ2-3 | TRBV9 | . | CASSVTGAATSTDTQYF
TRBJ1-2 | TRBV5-4 | . | CASRKTGQGAYGYTF
TRBJ1-5 | TRBV19 | . | CASSIGGSLERISNQPQHF
TRBJ1-5 | TRBV28 | . | CASSPSKGAAQPQHF
TRBJ2-1 | TRBV28 | . | CASRYSGTPHNEQFF
TRBJ1-1 | TRBV5-1 | . | CASSFRGIDTEAFF
TRBJ2-7 | TRBV13 | . | CASSPRQGVPYEQYF
TRBJ2-7 | TRBV10-1 | few | CASREGLAGESSYEQYF